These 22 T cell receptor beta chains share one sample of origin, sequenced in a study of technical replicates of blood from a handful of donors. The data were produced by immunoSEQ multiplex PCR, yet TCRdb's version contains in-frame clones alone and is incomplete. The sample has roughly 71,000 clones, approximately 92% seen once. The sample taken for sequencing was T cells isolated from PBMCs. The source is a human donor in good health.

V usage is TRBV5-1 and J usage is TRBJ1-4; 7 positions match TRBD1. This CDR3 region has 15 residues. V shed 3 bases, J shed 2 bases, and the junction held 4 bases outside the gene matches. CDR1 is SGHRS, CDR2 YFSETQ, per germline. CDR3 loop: CASSYRGHTNEKLFF. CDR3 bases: TGCGCCAGCAGCTACAGGGGACACACTAATGAAAAACTGTTTTTT.

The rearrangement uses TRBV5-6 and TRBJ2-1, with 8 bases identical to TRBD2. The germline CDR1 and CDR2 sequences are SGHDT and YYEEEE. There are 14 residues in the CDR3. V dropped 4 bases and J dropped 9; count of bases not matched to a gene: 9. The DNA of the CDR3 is TGTGCCAGCAGCGTTGGACTAGCAGCCAGTGAGCAGTTCTTC. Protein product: CASSVGLAASEQFF.

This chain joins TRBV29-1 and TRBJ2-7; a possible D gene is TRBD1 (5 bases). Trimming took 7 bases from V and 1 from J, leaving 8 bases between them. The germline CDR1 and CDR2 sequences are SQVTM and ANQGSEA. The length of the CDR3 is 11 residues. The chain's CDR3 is CSATESYEQYF. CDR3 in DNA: TGCAGCGCGACAGAATCCTACGAGCAGTACTTC.

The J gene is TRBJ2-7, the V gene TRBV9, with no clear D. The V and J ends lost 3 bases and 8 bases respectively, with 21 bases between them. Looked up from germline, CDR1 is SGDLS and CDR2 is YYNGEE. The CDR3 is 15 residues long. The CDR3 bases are TGTGCCAGCAGCGAAAACTCCTTTCCCTTTATGCAGCAGTACTTC. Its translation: CASSENSFPFMQQYF.

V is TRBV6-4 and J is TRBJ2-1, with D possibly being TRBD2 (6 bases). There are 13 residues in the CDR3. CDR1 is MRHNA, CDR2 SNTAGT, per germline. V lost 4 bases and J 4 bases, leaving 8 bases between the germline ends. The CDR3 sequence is CASSASEYNEQFF. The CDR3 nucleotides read TGTGCCAGCAGTGCTAGCGAGTACAATGAGCAGTTCTTC.

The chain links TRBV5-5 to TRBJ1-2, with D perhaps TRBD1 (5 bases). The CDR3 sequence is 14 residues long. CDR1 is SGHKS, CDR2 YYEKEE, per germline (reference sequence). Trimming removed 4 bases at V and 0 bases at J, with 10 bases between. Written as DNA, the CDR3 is TGTGCCAGCAGCATGACAGCAGCTAACTATGGCTACACCTTC. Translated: CASSMTAANYGYTF. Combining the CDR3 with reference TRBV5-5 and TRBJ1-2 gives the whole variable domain DAGVTQSPTHLIKTRGQQVTLRCSPISGHKSVSWYQQVLGQGPQFIFQYYEKEERGRGNFPDRFSARQFPNYSSELNVNALLLGDSALYLCASSMTAANYGYTFGSGTRLTVV.

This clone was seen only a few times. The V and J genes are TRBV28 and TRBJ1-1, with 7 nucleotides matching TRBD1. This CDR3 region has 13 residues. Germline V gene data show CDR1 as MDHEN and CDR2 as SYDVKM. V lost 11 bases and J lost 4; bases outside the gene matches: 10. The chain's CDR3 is CAGSQGMSTEAFF. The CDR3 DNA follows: TGTGCCGGCTCACAGGGGATGAGCACTGAAGCTTTCTTT.

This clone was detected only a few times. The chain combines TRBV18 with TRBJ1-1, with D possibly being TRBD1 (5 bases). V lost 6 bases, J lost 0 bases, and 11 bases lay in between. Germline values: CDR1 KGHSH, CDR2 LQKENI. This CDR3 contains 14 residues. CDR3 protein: CASSLTALNTEAFF. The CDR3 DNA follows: TGTGCCAGCTCCTTGACAGCACTGAACACTGAAGCTTTCTTT.

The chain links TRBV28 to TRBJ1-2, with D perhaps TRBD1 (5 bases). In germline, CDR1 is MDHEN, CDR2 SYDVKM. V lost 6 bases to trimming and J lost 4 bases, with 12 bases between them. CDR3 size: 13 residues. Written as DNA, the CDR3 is TGTGCCAGCAGCTTGGGGCAGGTCTATGGCTACACCTTC. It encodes CASSLGQVYGYTF.

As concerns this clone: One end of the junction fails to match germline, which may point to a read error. CDR3 amino acids: CASSQVVRDRVIF. As DNA, the CDR3 is TGTGCCAGCAGCCAAGTAGTCCGGGACAGGGTAATCTTC. The chain carries TRBV4-2 and TRBJ2-1; the match to TRBD1 covers 9 bases. The CDR3 has 13 residues. From germline, CDR1 is LGHNA and CDR2 YNFKEQ.

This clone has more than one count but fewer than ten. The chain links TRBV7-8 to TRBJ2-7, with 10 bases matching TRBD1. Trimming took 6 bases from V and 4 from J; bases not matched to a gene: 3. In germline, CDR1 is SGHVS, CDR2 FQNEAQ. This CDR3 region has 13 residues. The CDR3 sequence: CASSPDRGYEQYF. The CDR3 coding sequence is TGTGCCAGCAGTCCGGACAGGGGGTACGAGCAGTACTTC. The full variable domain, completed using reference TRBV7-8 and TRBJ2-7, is GAGVSQSPRYKVAKRGQDVALRCDPISGHVSLFWYQQALGQGPEFLTYFQNEAQLDKSGLPSDRFFAERPEGSVSTLKIQRTQQEDSAVYLCASSPDRGYEQYFGPGTRLTVT.

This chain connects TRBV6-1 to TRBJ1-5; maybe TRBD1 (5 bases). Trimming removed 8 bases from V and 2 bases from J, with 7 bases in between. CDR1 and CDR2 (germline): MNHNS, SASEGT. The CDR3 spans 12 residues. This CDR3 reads CASLRGNQPQHF. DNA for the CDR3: TGTGCCAGCCTCAGGGGCAATCAGCCCCAGCATTTT.

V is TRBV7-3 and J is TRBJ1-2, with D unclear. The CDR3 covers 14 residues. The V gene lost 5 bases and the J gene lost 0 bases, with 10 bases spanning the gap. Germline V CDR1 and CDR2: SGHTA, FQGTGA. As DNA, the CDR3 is TGTGCCAGCAGCCCTGGGAGTGCTAACTATGGCTACACCTTC. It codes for CASSPGSANYGYTF. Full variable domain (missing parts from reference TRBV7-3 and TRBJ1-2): GAGVSQTPSNKVTEKGKYVELRCDPISGHTALYWYRQSLGQGPEFLIYFQGTGAADDSGLPNDRFFAVRPEGSVSTLKIQRTERGDSAVYLCASSPGSANYGYTFGSGTRLTVV.

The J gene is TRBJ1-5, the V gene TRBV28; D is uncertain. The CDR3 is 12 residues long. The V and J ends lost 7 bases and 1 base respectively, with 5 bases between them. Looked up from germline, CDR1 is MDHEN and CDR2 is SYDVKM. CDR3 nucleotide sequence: TGTGCCAGCAAGAGCAGCAATCAGCCCCAGCATTTT. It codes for CASKSSNQPQHF. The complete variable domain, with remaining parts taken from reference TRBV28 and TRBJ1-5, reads DVKVTQSSRYLVKRTGEKVFLECVQDMDHENMFWYRQDPGLGLRLIYFSYDVKMKEKGDIPEGYSVSREKKERFSLILESASTNQTSMYLCASKSSNQPQHFGDGTRLSIL.

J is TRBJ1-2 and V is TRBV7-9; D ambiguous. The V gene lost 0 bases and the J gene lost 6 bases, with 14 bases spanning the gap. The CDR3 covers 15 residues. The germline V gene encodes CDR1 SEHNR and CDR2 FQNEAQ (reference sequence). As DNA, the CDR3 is TGTGCCAGCAGCTTAGCGGCCGGGTACTCTAATGGCTACACCTTC. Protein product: CASSLAAGYSNGYTF.

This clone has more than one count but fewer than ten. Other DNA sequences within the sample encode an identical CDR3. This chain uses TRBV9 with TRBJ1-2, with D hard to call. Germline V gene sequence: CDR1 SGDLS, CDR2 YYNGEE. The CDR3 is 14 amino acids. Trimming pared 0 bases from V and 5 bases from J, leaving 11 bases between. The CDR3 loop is CASSVGGGSYGYTF. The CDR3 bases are TGTGCCAGCAGCGTAGGAGGAGGTAGTTATGGCTACACCTTC.

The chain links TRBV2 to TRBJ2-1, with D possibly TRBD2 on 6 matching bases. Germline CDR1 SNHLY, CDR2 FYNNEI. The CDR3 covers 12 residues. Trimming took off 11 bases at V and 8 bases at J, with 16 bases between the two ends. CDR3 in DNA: TGTGCCCGCACAAGACTAGTCGATGAGCAGTTCTTC. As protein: CARTRLVDEQFF. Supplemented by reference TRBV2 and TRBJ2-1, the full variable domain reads EPEVTQTPSHQVTQMGQEVILRCVPISNHLYFYWYRQILGQKVEFLVSFYNNEISEKSEIFDDQFSVERPDGSNFTLKIRSTKLEDSAMYFCARTRLVDEQFFGPGTRLTVL.

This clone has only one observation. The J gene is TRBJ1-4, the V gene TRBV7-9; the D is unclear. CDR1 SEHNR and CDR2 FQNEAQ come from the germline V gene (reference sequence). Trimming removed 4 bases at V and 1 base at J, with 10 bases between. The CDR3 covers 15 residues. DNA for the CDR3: TGTGCCAGCAGCTGGGTATCAGGAACTAATGAAAAACTGTTTTTT. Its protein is CASSWVSGTNEKLFF.

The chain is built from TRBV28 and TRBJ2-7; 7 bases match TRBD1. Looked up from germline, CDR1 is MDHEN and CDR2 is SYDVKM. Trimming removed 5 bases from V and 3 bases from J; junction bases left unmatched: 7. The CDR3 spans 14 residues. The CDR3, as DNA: TGTGCCAGCAGTGACCTGGGGACAGTCTACGAGCAGTACTTC. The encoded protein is CASSDLGTVYEQYF.

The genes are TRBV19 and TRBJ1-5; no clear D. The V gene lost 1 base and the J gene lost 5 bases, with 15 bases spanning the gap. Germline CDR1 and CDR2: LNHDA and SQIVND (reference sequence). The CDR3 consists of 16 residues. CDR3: CASSIASLLYHQPQHF. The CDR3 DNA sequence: TGTGCCAGTAGTATAGCTTCGCTACTCTATCATCAGCCCCAGCATTTT.

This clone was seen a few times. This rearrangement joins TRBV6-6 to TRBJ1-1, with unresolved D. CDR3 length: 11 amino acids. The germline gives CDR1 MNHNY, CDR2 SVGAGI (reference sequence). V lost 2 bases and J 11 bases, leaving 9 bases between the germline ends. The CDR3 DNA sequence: TGTGCCAGCAGTTACCCGTCGGGGGCTTTCTTT. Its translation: CASSYPSGAFF.

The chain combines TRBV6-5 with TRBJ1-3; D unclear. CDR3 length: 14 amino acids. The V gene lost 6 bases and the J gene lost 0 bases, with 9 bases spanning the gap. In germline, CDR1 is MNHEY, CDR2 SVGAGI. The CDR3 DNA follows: TGTGCCAGCAGGGTACACGTCTCTGGAAACACCATATATTTT. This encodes CASRVHVSGNTIYF.